This TCR beta chain derives from a study of CD8+CD57+ T cells in acquired aplastic anemia. Investigators profiled TCR beta VDJ and CDR3 from genomic DNA template. TCRdb analysed the reads with MiXCR anew, one entry per CDR3 protein. The sample has under 200,000 distinct CDR3 sequences, 48% seen once. Trimming took 1 base from V and 5 from J; bases not matched to a gene: 10. Per germline, CDR1 DFQATT and CDR2 SNEGSKA (reference sequence). CDR3 length equals 18 residues. Individuals selected for sequencing had exhibited CD8+CD57+ cell expansion on flow cytometry. This receptor was taken from a human donor with aplastic anemia. The sample comprised sorted CD4+, CD8+, or CD8+CD57+ T cells (not recorded which) from PBMCs. This chain joins TRBV20-1 and TRBJ2-1; TRBD2 agrees at 14 bases. CDR3 protein: CSARGRLAGGPPHNEQFF. As DNA, the CDR3 is TGCAGTGCTAGAGGGAGACTAGCGGGAGGGCCGCCCCACAATGAGCAGTTCTTC.